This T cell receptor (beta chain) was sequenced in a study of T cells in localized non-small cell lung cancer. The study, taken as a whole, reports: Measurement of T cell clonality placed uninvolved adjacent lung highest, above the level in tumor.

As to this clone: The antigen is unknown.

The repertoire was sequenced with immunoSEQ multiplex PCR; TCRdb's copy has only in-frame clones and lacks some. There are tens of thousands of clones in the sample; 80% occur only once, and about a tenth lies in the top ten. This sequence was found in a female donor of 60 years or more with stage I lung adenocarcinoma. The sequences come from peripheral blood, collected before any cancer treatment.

The CDR3 protein is CASRVTGLSTEAFF. The CDR3 nucleotides are TGTGCCAGCAGAGTGACAGGGCTTTCAACTGAAGCTTTCTTT. J is TRBJ1-1 and V is TRBV6-4, with TRBD1 identical over 7 bases. The CDR3 consists of 14 residues. From germline, CDR1 is MRHNA and CDR2 SNTAGT. With 6 bases clipped from V and 5 bases from J, the junction kept 9 bases outside the gene matches.